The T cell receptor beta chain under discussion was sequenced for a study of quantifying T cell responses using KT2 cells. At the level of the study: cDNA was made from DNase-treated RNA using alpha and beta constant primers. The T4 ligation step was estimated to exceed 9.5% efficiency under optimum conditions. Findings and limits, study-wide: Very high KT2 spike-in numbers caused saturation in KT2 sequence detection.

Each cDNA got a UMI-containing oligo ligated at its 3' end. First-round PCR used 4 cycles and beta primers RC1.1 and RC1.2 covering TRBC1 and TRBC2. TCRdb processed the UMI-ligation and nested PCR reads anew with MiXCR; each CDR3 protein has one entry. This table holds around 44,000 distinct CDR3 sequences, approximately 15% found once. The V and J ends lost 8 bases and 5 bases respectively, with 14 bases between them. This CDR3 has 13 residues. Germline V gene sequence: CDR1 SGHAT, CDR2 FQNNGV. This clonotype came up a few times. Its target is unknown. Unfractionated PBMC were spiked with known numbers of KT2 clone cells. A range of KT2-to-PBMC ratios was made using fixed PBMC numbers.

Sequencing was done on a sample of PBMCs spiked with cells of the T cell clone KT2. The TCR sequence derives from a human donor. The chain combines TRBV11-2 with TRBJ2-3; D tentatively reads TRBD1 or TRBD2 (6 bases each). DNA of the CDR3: TGTGCCAGCCTGGGGGGCCAGATAGATACGCAGTATTTT. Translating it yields CASLGGQIDTQYF. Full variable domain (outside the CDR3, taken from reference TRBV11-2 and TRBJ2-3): EAGVAQSPRYKIIEKRQSVAFWCNPISGHATLYWYQQILGQGPKLLIQFQNNGVVDDSQLPKDRFSAERLKGVDSTLKIQPAKLEDSAVYLCASLGGQIDTQYFGPGTRLTVL.